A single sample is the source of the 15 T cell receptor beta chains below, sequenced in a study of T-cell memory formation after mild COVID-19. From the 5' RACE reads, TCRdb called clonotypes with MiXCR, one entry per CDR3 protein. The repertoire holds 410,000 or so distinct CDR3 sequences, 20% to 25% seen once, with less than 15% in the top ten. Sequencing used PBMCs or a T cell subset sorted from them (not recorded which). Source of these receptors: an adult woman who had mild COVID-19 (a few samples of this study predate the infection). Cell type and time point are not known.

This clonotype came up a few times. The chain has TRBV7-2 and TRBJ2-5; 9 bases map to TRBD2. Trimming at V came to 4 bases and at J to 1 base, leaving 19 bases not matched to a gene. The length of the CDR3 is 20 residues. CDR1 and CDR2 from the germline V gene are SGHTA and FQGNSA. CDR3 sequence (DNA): TGTGCCAGCAGCTCCGTCCCCCCAGCGGGAGGAAGAGTCGGCCAAGAGACCCAGTACTTC. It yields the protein CASSSVPPAGGRVGQETQYF.

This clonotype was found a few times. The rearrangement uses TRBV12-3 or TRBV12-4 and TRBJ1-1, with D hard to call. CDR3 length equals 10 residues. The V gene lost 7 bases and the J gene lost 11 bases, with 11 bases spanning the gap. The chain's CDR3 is CASTPLEAFF. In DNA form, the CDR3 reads TGTGCCAGCACCCCCCTCGAGGCTTTCTTT.

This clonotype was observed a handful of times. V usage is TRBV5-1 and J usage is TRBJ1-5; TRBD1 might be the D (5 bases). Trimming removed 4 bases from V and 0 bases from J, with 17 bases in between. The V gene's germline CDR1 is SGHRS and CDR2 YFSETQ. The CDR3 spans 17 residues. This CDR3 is CASSAPDSPPSNQPQHF. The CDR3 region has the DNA TGCGCCAGCAGCGCCCCAGACAGTCCCCCTAGCAATCAGCCCCAGCATTTT.

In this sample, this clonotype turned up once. The CDR3 loop reads CASSQTGGGYEQYF. The CDR3 DNA reads as TGTGCCAGCAGCCAAACAGGGGGTGGTTACGAGCAGTACTTC. The rearrangement uses TRBV4-2 and TRBJ2-7; 8 bases map to TRBD1. CDR1 LGHNA and CDR2 YNFKEQ come from the germline V gene. The CDR3 sequence is 14 residues long. V shed 2 bases, J shed 4 bases, and the junction held 4 bases outside the gene matches.

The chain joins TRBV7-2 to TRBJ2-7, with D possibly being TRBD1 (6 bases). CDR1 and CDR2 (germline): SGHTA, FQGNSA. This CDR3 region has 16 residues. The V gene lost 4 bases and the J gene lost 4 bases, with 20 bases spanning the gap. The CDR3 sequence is CASSSDTGRAGYEQYF. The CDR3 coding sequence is TGTGCCAGCAGCTCCGATACAGGGCGGGCAGGGTACGAGCAGTACTTC. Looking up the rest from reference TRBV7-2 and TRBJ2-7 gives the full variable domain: GAGVSQSPSNKVTEKGKDVELRCDPISGHTALYWYRQSLGQGLEFLIYFQGNSAPDKSGLPSDRFSAERTGGSVSTLTIQRTQQEDSAVYLCASSSDTGRAGYEQYFGPGTRLTVT.

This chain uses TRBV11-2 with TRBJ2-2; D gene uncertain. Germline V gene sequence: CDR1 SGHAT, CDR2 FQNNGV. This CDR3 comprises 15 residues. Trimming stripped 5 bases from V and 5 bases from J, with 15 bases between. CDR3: CASSPQSVGTGELFF. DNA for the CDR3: TGTGCCAGCAGCCCACAGTCGGTGGGAACCGGGGAGCTGTTTTTT.

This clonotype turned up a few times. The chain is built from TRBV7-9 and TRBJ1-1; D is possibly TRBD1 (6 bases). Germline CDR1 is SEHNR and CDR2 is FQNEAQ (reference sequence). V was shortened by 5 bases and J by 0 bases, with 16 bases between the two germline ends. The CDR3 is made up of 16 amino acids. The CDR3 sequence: CASSLPPGQLNTEAFF. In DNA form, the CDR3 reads TGTGCCAGCAGCCTACCCCCGGGACAACTGAACACTGAAGCTTTCTTT.

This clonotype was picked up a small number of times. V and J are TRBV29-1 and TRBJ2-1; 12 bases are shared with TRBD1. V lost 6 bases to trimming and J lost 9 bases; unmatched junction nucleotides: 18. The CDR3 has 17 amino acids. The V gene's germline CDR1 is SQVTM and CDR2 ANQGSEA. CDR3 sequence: CSVDHRIGTGGMREQFF. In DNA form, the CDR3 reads TGCAGCGTAGACCACCGGATCGGGACAGGGGGCATGCGTGAGCAGTTCTTC.

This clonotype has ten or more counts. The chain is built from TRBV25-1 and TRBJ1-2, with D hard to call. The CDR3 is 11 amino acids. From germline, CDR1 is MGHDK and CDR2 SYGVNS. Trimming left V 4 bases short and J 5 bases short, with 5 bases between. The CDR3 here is CASSALYGYTF. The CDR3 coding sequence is TGTGCCAGCAGTGCCCTGTATGGCTACACCTTC.

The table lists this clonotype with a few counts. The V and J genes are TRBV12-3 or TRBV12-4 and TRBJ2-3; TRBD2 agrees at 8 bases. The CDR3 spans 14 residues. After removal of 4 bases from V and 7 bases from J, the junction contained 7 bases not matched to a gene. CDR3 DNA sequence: TGTGCCAGCAGTTCCAGCGGGAGATTGAATACGCAGTATTTT. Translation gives CASSSSGRLNTQYF.

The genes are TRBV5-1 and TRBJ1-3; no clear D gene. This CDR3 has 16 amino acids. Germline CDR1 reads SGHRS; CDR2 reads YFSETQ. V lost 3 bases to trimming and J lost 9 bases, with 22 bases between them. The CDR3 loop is CASSSGGATTGSTIYF. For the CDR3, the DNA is TGCGCCAGCAGCTCAGGAGGCGCGACAACTGGATCCACCATATATTTT. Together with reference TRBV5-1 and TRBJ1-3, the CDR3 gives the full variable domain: KAGVTQTPRYLIKTRGQQVTLSCSPISGHRSVSWYQQTPGQGLQFLFEYFSETQRNKGNFPGRFSGRQFSNSRSEMNVSTLELGDSALYLCASSSGGATTGSTIYFGEGSWLTVV.

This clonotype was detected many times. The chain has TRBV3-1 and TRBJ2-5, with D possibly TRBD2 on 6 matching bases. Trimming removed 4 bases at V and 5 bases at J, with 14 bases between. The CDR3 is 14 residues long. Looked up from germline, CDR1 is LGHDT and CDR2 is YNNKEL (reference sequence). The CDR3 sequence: CASSPSGGGETQYF. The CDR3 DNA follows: TGTGCCAGCAGCCCATCGGGTGGAGGGGAGACCCAGTACTTC.

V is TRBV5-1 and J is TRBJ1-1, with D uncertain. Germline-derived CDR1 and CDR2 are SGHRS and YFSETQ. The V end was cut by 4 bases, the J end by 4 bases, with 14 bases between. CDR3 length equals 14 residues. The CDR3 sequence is CASSLDPGVTEAFF. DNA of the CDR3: TGCGCCAGCAGCCTGGACCCCGGAGTCACTGAAGCTTTCTTT.

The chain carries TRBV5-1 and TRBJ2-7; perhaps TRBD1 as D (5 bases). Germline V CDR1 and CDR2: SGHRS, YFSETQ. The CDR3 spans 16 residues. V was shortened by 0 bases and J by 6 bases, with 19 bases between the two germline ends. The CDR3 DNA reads TGCGCCAGCAGCTTGGCCTCGGTGGGTCAGGGTGGCGAGCAGTACTTC. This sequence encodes CASSLASVGQGGEQYF.

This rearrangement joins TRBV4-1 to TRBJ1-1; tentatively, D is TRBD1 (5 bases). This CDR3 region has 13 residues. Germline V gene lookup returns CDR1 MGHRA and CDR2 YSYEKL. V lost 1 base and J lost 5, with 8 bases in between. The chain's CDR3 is CASSQGQWTEAFF. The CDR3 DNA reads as TGCGCCAGCAGCCAAGGACAGTGGACTGAAGCTTTCTTT.